Each of the 29 T cell receptor beta chains below was sequenced from the same sample in a study of blood T cell repertoires in COVID-19. Sequencing was performed with immunoSEQ multiplex PCR; in TCRdb, only in-frame clones are kept and a portion is missing. The sample holds over 100,000 clones, around 87% seen once. Sequenced: peripheral blood. These TCRs come from a woman between 50 and 59 years old with COVID-19, enrolled during active disease.

The chain links TRBV13 to TRBJ2-7, with 8 nucleotides matching TRBD1. This CDR3 is built from 14 residues. The ends lost 3 bases at V and 5 bases at J; junction bases unmatched: 6. Germline V gene data show CDR1 as PRHDT and CDR2 as FYEKMQ (reference sequence). The CDR3 is CASSFYRGWDEQYF. The CDR3 DNA reads TGTGCCAGCAGCTTCTACAGGGGGTGGGACGAGCAGTACTTC.

This clone was found a few times. The CDR3 region is CASSQDLSRGWYEQYF. For the CDR3, the DNA is TGTGCCAGCAGCCAAGACTTGTCCAGGGGCTGGTACGAGCAGTACTTC. This chain connects TRBV4-2 to TRBJ2-7; D is possibly TRBD1 (6 bases). Per the germline V gene, CDR1 is LGHNA and CDR2 is YNFKEQ. This CDR3 has 16 residues. Trimming pared 0 bases from V and 4 bases from J, leaving 16 bases between.

J is TRBJ2-1 and V is TRBV6-6; 8 bases agree with TRBD2. Germline V CDR1 and CDR2: MNHNY, SVGAGI (reference sequence). This CDR3 contains 14 residues. The trim removed 5 bases at V and 5 bases at J, leaving 5 bases unmatched. This CDR3 reads CASSGGLGHNEQFF. CDR3 in DNA: TGTGCCAGCAGTGGGGGACTAGGACACAATGAGCAGTTCTTC.

The chain recombines TRBV18 with TRBJ2-7; D possibly corresponds to TRBD1 (5 bases). The CDR3 has 15 amino acids. Deletions cut 2 bases from V and 0 bases from J, with 11 bases between. CDR1 and CDR2 (germline): KGHSH, LQKENI. The CDR3 loop is CASSPSQGYSYEQYF. The CDR3 region has the DNA TGTGCCAGCTCACCATCCCAGGGTTACTCCTACGAGCAGTACTTC.

V gene TRBV6-4 combines with J gene TRBJ1-1; D remains ambiguous. The germline V and J ends were trimmed by 3 bases and 0 bases, with 14 bases remaining between them. The V gene's germline CDR1 is MRHNA and CDR2 SNTAGT. The CDR3 runs to 16 residues. The chain's CDR3 is CASSEAGRTMNTEAFF. CDR3 nucleotide sequence: TGTGCCAGCAGTGAGGCAGGTCGCACGATGAACACTGAAGCTTTCTTT.

This chain connects TRBV7-9 to TRBJ2-3, with unresolved D. Trimming pared 6 bases from V and 3 bases from J, leaving 7 bases between. Germline V gene sequence: CDR1 SEHNR, CDR2 FQNEAQ (reference sequence). CDR3 length equals 12 residues. CDR3 sequence (DNA): TGTGCCAGCAGTATAATAACAGATACGCAGTATTTT. It codes for CASSIITDTQYF. Full variable domain (outside the CDR3, taken from reference TRBV7-9 and TRBJ2-3): DTGVSQNPRHKITKRGQNVTFRCDPISEHNRLYWYRQTLGQGPEFLTYFQNEAQLEKSRLLSDRFSAERPKGSFSTLEIQRTEQGDSAMYLCASSIITDTQYFGPGTRLTVL.

J is TRBJ1-5 and V is TRBV15; maybe TRBD1 (5 bases). Trimming removed 3 bases from V and 7 bases from J, with 19 bases in between. CDR1 is LNHNV and CDR2 is YYDKDF in the germline V gene (reference sequence). The CDR3 totals 16 residues. The CDR3 nucleotides are TGTGCCACCAGCAGGCTCGCGGGGCGGGGGAGGCAGCCCCAGCATTTT. Protein product: CATSRLAGRGRQPQHF.

CDR3 region: CASSSGGMNTEAFF. In DNA form, the CDR3 reads TGTGCCAGCAGCTCAGGGGGGATGAACACTGAAGCTTTCTTT. V and J are TRBV7-9 and TRBJ1-1; 7 positions agree with TRBD1. This CDR3 spans 14 amino acids. V trimming: 4 bases; J trimming: 0 bases; junction bases outside the gene matches: 2. Germline V gene lookup returns CDR1 SEHNR and CDR2 FQNEAQ (reference sequence).

The CDR3 region has the DNA TGTGCCAGCAGCCCTAAGGGGACAGGGGGTGAAAAACTGTTTTTT. Encoded protein: CASSPKGTGGEKLFF. The chain couples TRBV5-4 to TRBJ1-4; TRBD1 aligns across 11 bases. The trim removed 4 bases at V and 7 bases at J, leaving 6 bases unmatched. Germline V gives CDR1 SGHNT, CDR2 YYREEE (reference sequence). The CDR3 consists of 15 residues.

V gene TRBV6-5 combines with J gene TRBJ2-7; possible D gene TRBD2, 5 bases. V was shortened by 6 bases and J by 3 bases, with 12 bases between the two germline ends. CDR3 size: 13 residues. CDR1 MNHEY and CDR2 SVGAGI come from the germline V gene. DNA of the CDR3: TGTGCCAGCAGCCCAGGACGGGACTACGAGCAGTACTTC. It is translated as CASSPGRDYEQYF.

In DNA form, the CDR3 reads TGTGCCAGCAGCCAATCGGGACAGGGTTTGTTCTTC. Amino acid sequence: CASSQSGQGLFF. The chain couples TRBV2 to TRBJ2-1, with 9 bases identical to TRBD1. CDR3 length equals 12 residues. Germline-derived CDR1 and CDR2 are SNHLY and FYNNEI. With V trimmed by 6 bases and J by 15 bases, 9 bases remained unmatched. Combining the CDR3 with reference TRBV2 and TRBJ2-1 gives the whole variable domain EPEVTQTPSHQVTQMGQEVILRCVPISNHLYFYWYRQILGQKVEFLVSFYNNEISEKSEIFDDQFSVERPDGSNFTLKIRSTKLEDSAMYFCASSQSGQGLFFGPGTRLTVL.

This clone showed up just a few times. Other DNA sequences in the sample encode the same CDR3. The chain employs TRBV6-5 and TRBJ1-2; TRBD1 might be the D (6 bases). The germline V gene has CDR1 MNHEY and CDR2 SVGAGI. V dropped 0 bases and J dropped 5 bases, with 7 bases sitting between them. There are 13 residues in the CDR3. The CDR3 bases are TGTGCCAGCAGTTACTCCAGGGGTTATGGCTACACCTTC. This sequence encodes CASSYSRGYGYTF.

CDR3 DNA: TGCAGCGTTGCCGGACTAGCCACAGATACGCAGTATTTT. Translated: CSVAGLATDTQYF. The chain joins TRBV29-1 to TRBJ2-3; TRBD2 matches 8 bases. V shed 4 bases and J 2 bases; nucleotides not matched to a gene: 2. Per germline, CDR1 SQVTM and CDR2 ANQGSEA. The CDR3 contains 13 residues.

The chain combines TRBV27 with TRBJ1-1; 10 nucleotides agree with TRBD1. The J segment lost 0 bases and the V segment lost 7 bases, leaving 5 bases of the junction unmatched. The germline CDR1 and CDR2 sequences are MNHEY and SMNVEV (reference sequence). The CDR3 spans 15 residues. This CDR3 is CASTSTGGLNTEAFF. The CDR3 bases are TGTGCCAGCACTTCGACAGGGGGCTTGAACACTGAAGCTTTCTTT.

Only a few counts were recorded for this clone. CDR3 sequence: CASSQEGTGTGSPLHF. CDR3 in DNA: TGTGCCAGCAGCCAAGAGGGGACAGGGACGGGGTCACCCCTCCACTTT. This chain links TRBV3-1 (or the pseudogene TRBV3-2) with TRBJ1-6, with 9 bases aligning to TRBD1. CDR1 is LGHDT and CDR2 is YNNKEL in the germline V gene (reference sequence). The CDR3 extends over 16 amino acids. Losses at the gene ends were 0 bases for V and 10 bases for J; bases not matched to a gene: 7.

The J gene is TRBJ2-1, the V gene TRBV28; D is perhaps TRBD2 (6 bases). V lost 3 bases, J lost 9 bases, and 21 bases lay in between. Germline V CDR1 and CDR2: MDHEN, SYDVKM. This CDR3 contains 16 residues. The CDR3 protein is CASSFHGRGDGTEQFF. The DNA of the CDR3 is TGTGCCAGCAGTTTTCACGGGAGAGGGGACGGGACTGAGCAGTTCTTC.

The rearrangement joins TRBV28 to TRBJ2-7; tentatively, D is TRBD1 (5 bases). The CDR3 contains 14 residues. The germline gives CDR1 MDHEN, CDR2 SYDVKM. Trimming shortened V by 1 base and J by 6 bases, and 13 bases separated the two germline ends. Written as DNA, the CDR3 is TGTGCCAGCAGTTTATCAGGGTTCCGCTCCGAGCAGTACTTC. This encodes CASSLSGFRSEQYF.

The chain employs TRBV6-5 and TRBJ2-7; D possibly corresponds to TRBD1 (5 bases). CDR1 and CDR2 from the germline V gene are MNHEY and SVGAGI. This CDR3 region has 14 residues. V lost 5 bases and J 0 bases, leaving 11 bases between the germline ends. CDR3 DNA: TGTGCCAGCAGTAGGCAGGGAAGCTCCTACGAGCAGTACTTC. Translated, it gives CASSRQGSSYEQYF.

V gene TRBV11-2 combines with J gene TRBJ2-7; TRBD1 agrees at 7 bases. The CDR3 extends over 14 amino acids. Trimming took 0 bases from V and 3 from J; bases not matched to a gene: 2. Per germline, CDR1 SGHAT and CDR2 FQNNGV. The CDR3 here is CASSLEGQNYEQYF. The DNA of the CDR3 is TGTGCCAGCAGCTTAGAGGGACAGAACTACGAGCAGTACTTC.

The chain uses TRBV5-1 and TRBJ2-5; 8 positions agree with TRBD2. Looked up from germline, CDR1 is SGHRS and CDR2 is YFSETQ. This CDR3 is built from 15 residues. Trimming at V came to 7 bases and at J to 3 bases, leaving 11 bases not matched to a gene. The CDR3, as DNA: TGCGCCAGCTGTACCAGCGGGGGTGATAAAGAGACCCAGTACTTC. Translating it yields CASCTSGGDKETQYF.

This clone has a single count. The V gene is TRBV12-5, the J gene TRBJ2-2; no clear D gene. Trimming removed 5 bases at V and 5 bases at J, with 6 bases between. CDR1 LGHNT and CDR2 FRNRAP come from the germline V gene. CDR3 length: 12 amino acids. CDR3 protein: CASGPPTGELFF. CDR3 in DNA: TGTGCTAGTGGTCCCCCTACCGGGGAGCTGTTTTTT.

This chain connects TRBV5-1 to TRBJ1-4; D may be TRBD1 (6 bases). V was pared by 2 bases and J by 2 bases, with 10 bases between. Germline V CDR1 and CDR2: SGHRS, YFSETQ. There are 15 residues in the CDR3. The CDR3 region has the DNA TGCGCCAGCAGCTTACAGGGTGGGACTAATGAAAAACTGTTTTTT. This sequence encodes CASSLQGGTNEKLFF.

V and J are TRBV6-5 and TRBJ1-1, with D tentatively TRBD1 (5 bases). The V and J ends lost 4 bases and 4 bases respectively, with 13 bases between them. Germline CDR1 and CDR2: MNHEY and SVGAGI. The length of the CDR3 is 14 residues. The CDR3 here is CASSLQEISTEAFF. The CDR3, as DNA: TGTGCCAGCAGTTTACAGGAGATCAGCACTGAAGCTTTCTTT.

The chain combines TRBV2 with TRBJ1-1; possible D gene TRBD1, 5 bases. The CDR3 extends over 14 amino acids. V was trimmed by 1 base and J by 9 bases, leaving 15 bases between them. Germline assignment: CDR1 SNHLY and CDR2 FYNNEI. CDR3 amino acids: CASSEVAAGPQAFF. The CDR3 coding sequence is TGTGCCAGCAGTGAAGTGGCGGCAGGGCCCCAAGCTTTCTTT.

The chain couples TRBV4-1 to TRBJ2-3; possible D gene TRBD2, 6 bases. This CDR3 contains 16 residues. The ends were cut back, 0 bases at V and 4 bases at J, with 14 bases in the middle. Germline CDR1 MGHRA, CDR2 YSYEKL. The DNA of the CDR3 is TGCGCCAGCAGCCAAGATTGGGGGGAGGTGCCAGATACGCAGTATTTT. Amino acids: CASSQDWGEVPDTQYF.

The V and J genes are TRBV2 and TRBJ2-1, with D perhaps matching TRBD1 (5 bases). The CDR3 extends over 15 amino acids. Germline V gives CDR1 SNHLY, CDR2 FYNNEI. V was clipped by 6 bases and J by 2 bases, with 14 bases between them. The DNA of the CDR3 is TGTGCCAGCAGAGAATTCAGGGTTACCTACAATGAGCAGTTCTTC. Protein product: CASREFRVTYNEQFF. Using reference TRBV2 and TRBJ2-1 for the parts outside the CDR3, the full variable domain is EPEVTQTPSHQVTQMGQEVILRCVPISNHLYFYWYRQILGQKVEFLVSFYNNEISEKSEIFDDQFSVERPDGSNFTLKIRSTKLEDSAMYFCASREFRVTYNEQFFGPGTRLTVL.

The chain links TRBV28 to TRBJ2-7, with TRBD1 as a possible D gene (5 bases). The V end was cut by 8 bases, the J end by 5 bases, with 16 bases between. The CDR3 is 13 amino acids. Germline assignment: CDR1 MDHEN and CDR2 SYDVKM. CDR3 nucleotides: TGTGCCAGCGGTCCCCCAGGGATCGACGAGCAGTACTTC. Amino acids: CASGPPGIDEQYF.

The V call is TRBV6-5, the J call TRBJ1-3; possibly TRBD1 for D (5 bases). This CDR3 spans 15 amino acids. V lost 0 bases, J lost 8 bases, and 14 bases lay in between. Germline V gene data show CDR1 as MNHEY and CDR2 as SVGAGI. CDR3 in DNA: TGTGCCAGCAGTTACTCGGGACCCGGGAGGGACACCATATATTTT. Amino acid sequence: CASSYSGPGRDTIYF.

On this clone: Germline and junction disagree at one end, which may indicate a read error. This chain joins TRBV2 and TRBJ1-4; possible D gene TRBD1, 5 bases. The germline gives CDR1 SNHLY, CDR2 FYNNEI. The CDR3 covers 14 residues. The CDR3 here is CASREGGAGEKLFF. Here the CDR3 DNA reads TGTGCCAGCAGAGAAGGCGGGGCTGGTGAAAAACTGTTTTTT.